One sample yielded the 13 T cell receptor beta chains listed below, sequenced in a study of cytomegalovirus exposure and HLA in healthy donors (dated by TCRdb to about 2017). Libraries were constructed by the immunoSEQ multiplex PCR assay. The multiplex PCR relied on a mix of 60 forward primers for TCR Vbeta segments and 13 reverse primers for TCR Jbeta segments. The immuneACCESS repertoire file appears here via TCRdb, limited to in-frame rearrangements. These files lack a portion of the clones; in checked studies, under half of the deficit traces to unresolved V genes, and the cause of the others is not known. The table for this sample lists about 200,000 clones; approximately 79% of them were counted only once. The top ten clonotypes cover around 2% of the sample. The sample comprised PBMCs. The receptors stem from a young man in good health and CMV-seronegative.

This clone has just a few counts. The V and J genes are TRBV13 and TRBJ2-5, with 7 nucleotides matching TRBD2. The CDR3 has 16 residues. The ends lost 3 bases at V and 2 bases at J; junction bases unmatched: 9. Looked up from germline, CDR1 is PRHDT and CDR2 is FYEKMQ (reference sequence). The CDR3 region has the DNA TGTGCCAGCAGCTTGGGGGGGAGAGGGGTTCAAGAGACCCAGTACTTC. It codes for CASSLGGRGVQETQYF.

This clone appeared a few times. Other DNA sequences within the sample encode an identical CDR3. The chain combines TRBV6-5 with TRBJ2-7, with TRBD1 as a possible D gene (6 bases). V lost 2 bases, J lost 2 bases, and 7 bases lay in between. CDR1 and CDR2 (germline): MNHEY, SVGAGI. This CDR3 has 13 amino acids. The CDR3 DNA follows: TGTGCCAGCAGTTACGGGACAACCTACGAGCAGTACTTC. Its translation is CASSYGTTYEQYF.

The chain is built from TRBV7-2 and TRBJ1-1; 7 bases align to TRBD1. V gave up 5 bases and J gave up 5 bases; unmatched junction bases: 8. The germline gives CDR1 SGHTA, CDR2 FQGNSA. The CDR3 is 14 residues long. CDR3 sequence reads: CASSPRDRGTEAFF. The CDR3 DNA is TGTGCCAGCAGCCCTCGGGACAGAGGGACTGAAGCTTTCTTT.

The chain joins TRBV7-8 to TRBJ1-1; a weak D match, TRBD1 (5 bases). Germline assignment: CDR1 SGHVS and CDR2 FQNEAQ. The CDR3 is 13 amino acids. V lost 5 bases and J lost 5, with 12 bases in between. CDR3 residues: CASSDGGWTEAFF. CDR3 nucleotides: TGTGCCAGCAGCGACGGGGGTTGGACTGAAGCTTTCTTT.

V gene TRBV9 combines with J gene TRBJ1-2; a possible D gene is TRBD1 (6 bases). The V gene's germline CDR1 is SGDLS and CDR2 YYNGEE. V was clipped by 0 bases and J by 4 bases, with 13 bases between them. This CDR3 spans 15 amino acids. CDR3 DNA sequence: TGTGCCAGCAGCGTAGCGATAAGGGGGACCTATGGCTACACCTTC. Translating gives CASSVAIRGTYGYTF.

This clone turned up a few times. CDR3: CASSPLFF. The CDR3 nucleotides read TGTGCCAGCAGTCCCCTTTTCTTT. The chain combines TRBV28 with TRBJ1-1; no clear D. This CDR3 comprises 8 residues. The V and J ends lost 5 bases and 13 bases respectively, with 5 bases between them. In germline, CDR1 is MDHEN, CDR2 SYDVKM.

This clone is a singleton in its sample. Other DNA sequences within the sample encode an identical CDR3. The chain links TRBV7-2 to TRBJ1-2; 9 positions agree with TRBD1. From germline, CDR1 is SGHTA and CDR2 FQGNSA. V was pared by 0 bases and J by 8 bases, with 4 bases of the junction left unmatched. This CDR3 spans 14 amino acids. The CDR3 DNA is TGTGCCAGCAGCTTAGCCACAGGGGGCGGAGGCTACACCTTC. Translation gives CASSLATGGGGYTF. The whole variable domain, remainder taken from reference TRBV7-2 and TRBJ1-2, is GAGVSQSPSNKVTEKGKDVELRCDPISGHTALYWYRQSLGQGLEFLIYFQGNSAPDKSGLPSDRFSAERTGGSVSTLTIQRTQQEDSAVYLCASSLATGGGGYTFGSGTRLTVV.

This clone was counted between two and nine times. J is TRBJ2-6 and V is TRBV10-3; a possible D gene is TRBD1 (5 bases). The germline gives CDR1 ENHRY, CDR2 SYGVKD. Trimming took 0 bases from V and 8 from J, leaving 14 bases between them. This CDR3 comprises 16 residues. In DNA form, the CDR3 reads TGTGCCATCAGTGAGTCTCTCCTCGCAGGGACCAACGTCCTGACTTTC. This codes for CAISESLLAGTNVLTF.

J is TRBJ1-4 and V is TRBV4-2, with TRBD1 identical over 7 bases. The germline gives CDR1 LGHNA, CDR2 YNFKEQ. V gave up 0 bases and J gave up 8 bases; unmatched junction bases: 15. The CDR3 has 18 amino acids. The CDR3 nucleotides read TGTGCCAGCAGCCAAGATCTAGGGGGCGCGGGGGGTAGGGAAAAACTGTTTTTT. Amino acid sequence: CASSQDLGGAGGREKLFF.

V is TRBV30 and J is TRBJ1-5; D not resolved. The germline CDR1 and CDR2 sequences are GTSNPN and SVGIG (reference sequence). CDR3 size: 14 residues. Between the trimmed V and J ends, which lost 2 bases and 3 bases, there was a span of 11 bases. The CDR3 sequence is CAWSQTQPNQPQHF. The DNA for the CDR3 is TGTGCCTGGAGTCAAACACAGCCCAATCAGCCCCAGCATTTT.

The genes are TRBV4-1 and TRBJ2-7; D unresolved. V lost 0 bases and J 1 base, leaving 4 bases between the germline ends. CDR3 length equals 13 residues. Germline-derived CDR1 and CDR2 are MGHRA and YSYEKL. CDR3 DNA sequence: TGCGCCAGCAGCCAAGACAGGTCCTACGAGCAGTACTTC. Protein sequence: CASSQDRSYEQYF.

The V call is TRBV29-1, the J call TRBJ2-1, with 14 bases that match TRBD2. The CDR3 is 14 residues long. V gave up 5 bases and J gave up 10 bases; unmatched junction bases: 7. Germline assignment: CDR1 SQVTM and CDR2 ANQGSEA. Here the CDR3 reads CSVLTSGGAREQFF. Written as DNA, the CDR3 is TGCAGCGTTTTGACTAGCGGGGGGGCTCGGGAGCAGTTCTTC.

The DNA of the CDR3 is TGTGCCAGCAGATCCCAGGGGGTGACTAATGAAAAACTGTTTTTT. It is translated as CASRSQGVTNEKLFF. The rearrangement links TRBV6-5 to TRBJ1-4; the match to TRBD1 covers 7 bases. The CDR3 spans 15 residues. With 6 bases clipped from V and 2 bases from J, the junction kept 6 bases outside the gene matches. Germline V gives CDR1 MNHEY, CDR2 SVGAGI.